The 14 T cell receptor beta chains below were found in one sample sequenced in a study of blood T cells in healthy people across ages. A second PCR of roughly 7 to 11 cycles used a sample-barcoded 5' primer and a J-beta primer mix. TCRdb re-called the 5' RACE reads with MiXCR, one entry per CDR3 protein. The top ten clones hold approximately 10% of a sample with roughly 1.6 million distinct CDR3 sequences, roughly 32% of them seen once. Input material: blood. The receptors originated from a woman aged 30 to 39 in good health.

The count of this clonotype is one. This rearrangement joins TRBV10-3 to TRBJ2-3; D is perhaps TRBD1 or TRBD2 (7 bases each). Trimming took off 9 bases at V and 8 bases at J, with 24 bases between the two ends. The length of the CDR3 is 15 residues. Looked up from germline, CDR1 is ENHRY and CDR2 is SYGVKD. The CDR3 bases are TGTGCCATAAATCACCAGGGGGAGCCGGGAGGTACGCAGTATTTT. Translation: CAINHQGEPGGTQYF.

The chain carries TRBV29-1 and TRBJ2-1; 12 bases line up with TRBD2. V was clipped by 3 bases and J by 3 bases; unmatched bases: 6. CDR1 and CDR2 from the germline V gene are SQVTM and ANQGSEA. The CDR3 is 16 amino acids. The CDR3 coding sequence is TGCAGCGTTGACGGGACTAGCGGGTCCGACTACAATGAGCAGTTCTTC. This gives the protein CSVDGTSGSDYNEQFF.

There are a few counts of this clonotype. This chain links TRBV29-1 with TRBJ1-1, with D possibly being TRBD1 (6 bases). V was shortened by 6 bases and J by 6 bases, with 14 bases between the two germline ends. Germline CDR1 is SQVTM and CDR2 is ANQGSEA. CDR3 length: 12 amino acids. CDR3 bases: TGCAGCGTAGAGTTACAGGGTTCTGAAGCTTTCTTT. Its protein is CSVELQGSEAFF.

This clonotype was seen more than once but under ten times. The rearrangement links TRBV11-2 to TRBJ2-7, with 10 bases aligning to TRBD1. CDR3 length: 14 amino acids. Germline loops: CDR1 SGHAT, CDR2 FQNNGV. V was pared by 2 bases and J by 5 bases, with 3 bases of the junction left unmatched. The CDR3 protein is CASSLMDRGDEQYF. CDR3 coding DNA: TGTGCCAGCAGCTTAATGGACAGGGGGGACGAGCAGTACTTC. Using reference TRBV11-2 and TRBJ2-7 for the parts outside the CDR3, the full variable domain is EAGVAQSPRYKIIEKRQSVAFWCNPISGHATLYWYQQILGQGPKLLIQFQNNGVVDDSQLPKDRFSAERLKGVDSTLKIQPAKLEDSAVYLCASSLMDRGDEQYFGPGTRLTVT.

This rearrangement joins TRBV9 to TRBJ1-2; D gene uncertain. CDR1 is SGDLS, CDR2 YYNGEE, per germline. The CDR3 totals 14 residues. V was shortened by 4 bases and J by 4 bases, with 14 bases between the two germline ends. Here the CDR3 DNA reads TGTGCCAGCAGCCCCGAAAGAGGGTCCTATGGCTACACCTTC. Translating gives CASSPERGSYGYTF.

V usage is TRBV20-1 and J usage is TRBJ2-5; 15 positions agree with TRBD2. Germline values: CDR1 DFQATT, CDR2 SNEGSKA (reference sequence). The CDR3 is 17 residues long. V shed 2 bases and J 3 bases; nucleotides not matched to a gene: 7. The DNA of the CDR3 is TGCAGTGCTAGAACAGGACTAGCGGGGGGGCCCGAAGAGACCCAGTACTTC. It yields the protein CSARTGLAGGPEETQYF.

The chain employs TRBV15 and TRBJ2-1, with 10 nucleotides matching TRBD2. Trimming at V came to 0 bases and at J to 10 bases, leaving 12 bases not matched to a gene. Germline values: CDR1 LNHNV, CDR2 YYDKDF (reference sequence). The CDR3 sequence is 17 residues long. The CDR3 spells CATSRDPPSGGDREQFF. The CDR3 DNA follows: TGTGCCACCAGCAGAGACCCGCCTAGCGGGGGCGACCGGGAGCAGTTCTTC.

There are a few counts of this clonotype. This sequence joins TRBV27 and TRBJ2-4, with D possibly called TRBD1 or TRBD2 (5 bases each). TRBJ2-7 explains the end of the DNA better; the J call may be wrong. The CDR3 is 13 residues long. Germline V gene data show CDR1 as MNHEY and CDR2 as SMNVEV (reference sequence). CDR3 sequence: CASRQPTGLEQYF. The CDR3 coding sequence is TGTGCCAGCAGGCAACCCACGGGGCTCGAGCAGTACTTC.

The CDR3 sequence: CASSMDQNEQFF. The CDR3 coding sequence is TGCGCCAGCAGCATGGACCAGAATGAGCAGTTCTTC. J is TRBJ2-1 and V is TRBV5-1; D is undetermined. The CDR3 is made up of 12 amino acids. The V gene lost 4 bases and the J gene lost 7 bases, with 9 bases spanning the gap. CDR1 and CDR2 from the germline V gene are SGHRS and YFSETQ.

V gene TRBV7-3 combines with J gene TRBJ2-7, with a tentative D call TRBD1 (6 bases). The CDR3 has 15 amino acids. The V gene's germline CDR1 is SGHTA and CDR2 FQGTGA. V lost 0 bases and J lost 2, with 11 bases in between. CDR3 in DNA: TGTGCCAGCAGCTTAACACAGGGTCCCACCTACGAGCAGTACTTC. This codes for CASSLTQGPTYEQYF.

This clonotype was recorded only once. The CDR3 reads CASSLGRTSGAQDTQYF. The CDR3 region has the DNA TGCGCCAGCAGCTTGGGGCGGACTAGCGGAGCCCAGGATACGCAGTATTTT. The chain joins TRBV5-1 to TRBJ2-3; 10 bases are shared with TRBD2. Germline loops: CDR1 SGHRS, CDR2 YFSETQ. The CDR3 extends over 17 amino acids. Trimming at V came to 0 bases and at J to 6 bases, leaving 10 bases not matched to a gene.

The sample holds many counts of this clonotype. This chain connects TRBV7-2 to TRBJ2-1, with D perhaps TRBD2 (6 bases). Germline loops: CDR1 SGHTA, CDR2 FQGNSA. Trimming left V 4 bases short and J 5 bases short, with 12 bases between. The CDR3 is 14 amino acids. For the CDR3, the DNA is TGTGCCAGCAGCTCTCCGGGACTGGACAATGAGCAGTTCTTC. Translation: CASSSPGLDNEQFF.

This clonotype was seen more than once but under ten times. This chain joins TRBV7-9 and TRBJ2-7; D gene unclear. Germline V gene lookup returns CDR1 SEHNR and CDR2 FQNEAQ (reference sequence). The V gene lost 4 bases and the J gene lost 6 bases, with 16 bases spanning the gap. CDR3 size: 14 residues. CDR3 sequence reads: CASSSEVAASEQYF. The CDR3 DNA reads as TGTGCCAGCAGCTCAGAAGTGGCGGCGAGCGAGCAGTACTTC.

This chain connects TRBV4-1 to TRBJ2-3; D not resolved. Germline V gene lookup returns CDR1 MGHRA and CDR2 YSYEKL. This CDR3 has 12 residues. Trimming cost V 3 bases and J 5 bases, with 6 bases left between them. CDR3 bases: TGCGCCAGCAGCCAGATGGGAGATACGCAGTATTTT. Translation: CASSQMGDTQYF.